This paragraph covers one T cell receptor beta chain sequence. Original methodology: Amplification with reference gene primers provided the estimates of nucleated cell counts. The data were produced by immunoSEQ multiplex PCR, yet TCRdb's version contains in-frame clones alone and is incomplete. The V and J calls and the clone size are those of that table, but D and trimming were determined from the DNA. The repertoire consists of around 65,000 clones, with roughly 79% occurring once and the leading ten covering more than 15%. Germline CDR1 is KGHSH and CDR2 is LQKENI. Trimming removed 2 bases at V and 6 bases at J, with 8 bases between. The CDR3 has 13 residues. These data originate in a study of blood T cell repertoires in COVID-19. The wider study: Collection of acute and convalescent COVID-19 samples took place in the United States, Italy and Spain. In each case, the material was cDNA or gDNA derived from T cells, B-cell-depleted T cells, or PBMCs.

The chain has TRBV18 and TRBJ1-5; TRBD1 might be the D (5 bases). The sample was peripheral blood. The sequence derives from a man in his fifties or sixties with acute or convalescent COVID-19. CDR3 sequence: CASSPWGGQPQHF. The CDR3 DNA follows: TGTGCCAGCTCACCATGGGGGGGTCAGCCCCAGCATTTT.